Sequencing of this TCR beta chain was carried out in a study of shared clonotypes between healthy human individuals. Study-wide context: Three plates each covered CD4 naive and memory; CD8 naive two, CD8 memory one.

From germline, CDR1 is SEHNR and CDR2 FQNEAQ (reference sequence). Trimming cost V 5 bases and J 3 bases; bases outside gene matches: 2. The CDR3 length is 14 residues. Produced via immunoSEQ multiplex PCR; TCRdb's table is partial and in-frame only. The sample has around 990,000 clones; 70% to 80% are singletons. For this clone: Its specificity is not known.

The study's findings and limits: Among the subsets, naive ones generally showed larger estimated richness than memory ones. Sampling involved blood alone; tissue repertoires likely differ. Generation probability values for non-shared clonotypes were lower than those for clonotypes shared by all four donors.

Sample: memory CD4+ T cells from PBMCs. Subset denoted: CD45RA-negative fraction. The sequence derives from a man younger than 35 in good health. Some clones in this sample may be carry-over from other donors' samples. V usage is TRBV7-9 and J usage is TRBJ1-2, with TRBD1 matching 11 bases. The CDR3 DNA reads as TGTGCCAGCAGCCAGGGACAGGGGGACTATGGCTACACCTTC. It codes for CASSQGQGDYGYTF. The full variable domain, completed using reference TRBV7-9 and TRBJ1-2, is DTGVSQNPRHKITKRGQNVTFRCDPISEHNRLYWYRQTLGQGPEFLTYFQNEAQLEKSRLLSDRFSAERPKGSFSTLEIQRTEQGDSAMYLCASSQGQGDYGYTFGSGTRLTVV.